The clone carrying this TCR beta chain rates as medium-sized. Its antigen is currently unknown. These data come from a study of T cell repertoires in aging, cancer and after chemotherapy. Study at large: Repeat sampling of healthy donors over several months to years showed clear clonal overlap.

Rearranged V-D-J TRB sequences were amplified with a mixed TRB-A/B primer pool. Each CDR3 protein gets one entry after TCRdb re-called the multiplex PCR reads with MiXCR. The sample has over 9,500 distinct CDR3 sequences; 25% to 40% are singletons. Amplification of TCR beta used genomic DNA extracted from peripheral blood. Germline CDR1 is SGHNT and CDR2 is YENEEA. Trimming stripped 5 bases from V and 9 bases from J, with 14 bases between. This CDR3 region has 13 residues. Broader study findings: Compared with age-matched healthy donors, untreated hematological or solid cancer patients showed higher blood TCR clonality.

The clonotype comes from a human donor in good health. The chain uses TRBV11-3 and TRBJ2-1, with D maybe TRBD1 (6 bases). The material sequenced was blood. As DNA, the CDR3 is TGTGCCAGCAGCCTGGGGGCGAACCTTGAGCAGTTCTTC. Amino acids: CASSLGANLEQFF.